Listed here are 16 T cell receptor beta chains from one sample, sequenced in a study of CD8+CD57+ T cells in acquired aplastic anemia. It was genomic DNA that served as the template for profiling TCR beta VDJ and CDR3. MiXCR, applied by TCRdb to the reads, yields one record per CDR3 protein. The sample has some 210,000 distinct CDR3 sequences, over 60% seen once; the top ten hold less than 30%. Material for sequencing was sorted CD4+, CD8+, or CD8+CD57+ T cells (not recorded which) from PBMCs. The receptors were gathered from a human donor in good health.

The V call is TRBV24-1, the J call TRBJ1-5, with a possible D match to TRBD1 (5 bases). The CDR3 loop spans 16 amino acids. Germline CDR1 is KGHDR and CDR2 is SFDVKD. V gave up 4 bases and J gave up 5 bases, with 17 bases separating them. The chain's CDR3 is CATSDPNGRADQPQHF. The CDR3 coding sequence is TGTGCCACCAGTGACCCCAACGGCAGGGCGGATCAGCCCCAGCATTTT.

V and J are TRBV29-1 and TRBJ2-5, with D possibly matching TRBD2 (7 bases). This CDR3 spans 11 amino acids. CDR1 and CDR2 (germline): SQVTM, ANQGSEA. V dropped 4 bases and J dropped 10 bases, with 13 bases sitting between them. The CDR3 loop reads CSVVRGANQYF. The CDR3, as DNA: TGCAGCGTTGTACGGGGGGCCAACCAGTACTTC.

A note on this clonotype: A much larger clone differs from this one at a single base, so this may be a read error. This chain connects TRBV6-2 or TRBV6-3 to TRBJ2-5; 8 bases are shared with TRBD2. J gave up 7 bases and V 7 bases, and 17 bases lay outside the gene matches. The length of the CDR3 is 16 residues. CDR1 and CDR2 (germline): MNHEY, SVGEGT. The DNA for the CDR3 is TGTGCCAGCAAGACGGGCCTGCGCGGGGGGCGGGGGACCCAGTACTTC. Encoded protein: CASKTGLRGGRGTQYF.

This clonotype occurred many times. This sequence joins TRBV27 and TRBJ2-2; D uncertain. V lost 7 bases and J 1 base, leaving 4 bases between the germline ends. This CDR3 has 12 residues. Germline CDR1 and CDR2: MNHEY and SMNVEV (reference sequence). CDR3 in amino acids: CASTENTGELFF. In DNA form, the CDR3 reads TGTGCCAGCACTGAGAACACCGGGGAGCTGTTTTTT.

This chain uses TRBV10-1 with TRBJ2-1; D is perhaps TRBD2 (5 bases). With 6 bases removed from V and 6 bases from J, the gap between germline ends came to 15 bases. CDR1 and CDR2 (germline): WNHNN, SYGVQD (reference sequence). This CDR3 is 14 amino acids long. The CDR3 spells CASSRGSNSNEQFF. The CDR3 DNA reads as TGCGCCAGCAGCAGAGGGAGCAATTCCAATGAGCAGTTCTTC.

In this sample, this clonotype turned up many times. The V call is TRBV9, the J call TRBJ2-2; D not certain. Trimming left V 6 bases short and J 0 bases short, with 18 bases between. The length of the CDR3 is 17 residues. Germline-derived CDR1 and CDR2 are SGDLS and YYNGEE. The CDR3 is CASTRQTLATNTGELFF. As DNA, the CDR3 is TGTGCCAGCACCCGCCAAACTTTAGCAACGAACACCGGGGAGCTGTTTTTT.

The V gene is TRBV7-9, the J gene TRBJ1-2; 10 nucleotides line up with TRBD1. Germline CDR1 SEHNR, CDR2 FQNEAQ (reference sequence). The CDR3 has 15 amino acids. The CDR3 DNA is TGTTCTGGGCTAGTGGGACAGGGGTTCGCCTATGGCTACACCTTC. It is translated as CSGLVGQGFAYGYTF.

This clonotype was detected ten times or more. This chain uses TRBV20-1 with TRBJ2-3; the D is unclear. CDR3 size: 11 residues. V shed 0 bases and J shed 5 bases, with 3 bases lying between them. The germline V gene encodes CDR1 DFQATT and CDR2 SNEGSKA (reference sequence). CDR3 protein: CSARDVDTQYF. The DNA of the CDR3 is TGCAGTGCTAGAGATGTAGATACGCAGTATTTT.

This sequence joins TRBV20-1 and TRBJ2-2, with D possibly matching TRBD2 (6 bases). The CDR3 length is 16 residues. Trimming stripped 6 bases from V and 5 bases from J, with 22 bases between. Per the germline V gene, CDR1 is DFQATT and CDR2 is SNEGSKA (reference sequence). CDR3 in DNA: TGCAGTGCCCCGAATGTCCGGGGGAGCGGTACCGGGGAGCTGTTTTTT. Translated, it gives CSAPNVRGSGTGELFF.

The chain joins TRBV7-9 to TRBJ2-3; D is possibly TRBD1 or TRBD2 (5 bases each). The CDR3 runs to 14 residues. Germline CDR1 is SEHNR and CDR2 is FQNEAQ (reference sequence). In DNA form, the CDR3 reads TGTGGATCGGGGCAGCCCCACCCCACAGATACGCAGTATTTT. It yields the protein CGSGQPHPTDTQYF.

The V gene is TRBV20-1, the J gene TRBJ2-1; unclear D gene. The J call is doubtful: the DNA matches TRBJ2-7 better. The CDR3 contains 13 residues. Looked up from germline, CDR1 is DFQATT and CDR2 is SNEGSKA (reference sequence). For the CDR3, the DNA is TGCAGTGCTAGGGCCAACACCCGCAGCGAGCAGTACTTC. Translated: CSARANTRSEQYF.

This clonotype showed up many times. This chain joins TRBV30 and TRBJ2-2, with a possible D match to TRBD1 (5 bases). The germline V and J ends were trimmed by 4 bases and 1 base, with 13 bases remaining between them. CDR1 GTSNPN and CDR2 SVGIG come from the germline V gene (reference sequence). CDR3 length: 15 residues. CDR3 loop: CAWTWGAVNTGELFF. In nucleotides, the CDR3 is TGTGCCTGGACCTGGGGCGCGGTGAACACCGGGGAGCTGTTTTTT.

Comments on this clonotype: A read error is possible here, since a much larger clone lies one base away. V is TRBV6-1 and J is TRBJ2-3; D gene ambiguous. Germline V gene lookup returns CDR1 MNHNS and CDR2 SASEGT. The CDR3 consists of 14 residues. V lost 7 bases and J 4 bases, leaving 15 bases between the germline ends. CDR3 amino acids: CASTDNYPPDTQYF. The CDR3 coding sequence is TGTGCCAGCACAGACAATTATCCCCCAGATACGCAGTATTTT.

The V call is TRBV5-1, the J call TRBJ2-7, with TRBD2 matching over 12 bases. The CDR3 length is 15 residues. CDR1 is SGHRS and CDR2 is YFSETQ in the germline V gene. Losses at the gene ends were 3 bases for V and 7 bases for J; bases not matched to a gene: 8. This chain's CDR3 is CASSSGLAGTSEQYF. CDR3 sequence (DNA): TGCGCCAGCAGCTCCGGACTAGCGGGAACCAGTGAGCAGTACTTC. Filled out from reference TRBV5-1 and TRBJ2-7, the complete variable domain reads KAGVTQTPRYLIKTRGQQVTLSCSPISGHRSVSWYQQTPGQGLQFLFEYFSETQRNKGNFPGRFSGRQFSNSRSEMNVSTLELGDSALYLCASSSGLAGTSEQYFGPGTRLTVT.

At least ten counts were recorded for this clonotype. The CDR3 sequence: CASSRGGPYNEQFF. CDR3 sequence (DNA): TGTGCCAGCAGCCGCGGAGGGCCCTACAATGAGCAGTTCTTC. The chain couples TRBV14 to TRBJ2-1; a possible D gene is TRBD2 (6 bases). Germline assignment: CDR1 SGHDN and CDR2 FVKESK. The V gene lost 4 bases and the J gene lost 2 bases, with 9 bases spanning the gap. The CDR3 is made up of 14 amino acids.

Note on this clonotype: Compared with germline, one end of the junction differs, possibly owing to a read error. The chain uses TRBV7-9 and TRBJ1-5, with TRBD1 as a possible D gene (5 bases). Germline assignment: CDR1 SEHNR and CDR2 FQNEAQ (reference sequence). The CDR3 is made up of 14 amino acids. This CDR3 reads CAGSFGRGGQPQHF. The CDR3 region has the DNA TGTGCCGGCAGCTTCGGACGGGGCGGCCAGCCCCAGCATTTT.